Sequencing of this TCR beta chain was carried out in a study of shared clonotypes between healthy human individuals. Assay used: immunoSEQ multiplex PCR; TCRdb lists only in-frame clones, some missing. Of roughly 300,000 clones detected, more than 75% appear once; the ten largest clones hold 16%. Germline V gene data show CDR1 as SGHTS and CDR2 as YDEGEE. Germline trimming cut 4 bases from V and 6 bases from J; bases unmatched to any gene: 7. The CDR3 length is 14 residues. This TCR was recovered from a young man in good health. The sequenced material came from memory CD8+ T cells sorted from blood. Subset reported: CD45RO+ cells pooled with CCR7-negative TemRA cells. The chain has TRBV5-8 and TRBJ1-1; TRBD1 agrees at 9 bases. The CDR3 loop is CASSPPGQGSEAFF. CDR3 sequence (DNA): TGTGCCAGCAGCCCCCCGGGACAGGGATCTGAAGCTTTCTTT. Looking up the rest from reference TRBV5-8 and TRBJ1-1 gives the full variable domain: EAGVTQSPTHLIKTRGQQATLRCSPISGHTSVYWYQQALGLGLQFLLWYDEGEERNRGNFPPRFSGRQFPNYSSELNVNALELEDSALYLCASSPPGQGSEAFFGQGTRLTVV.